What follows describes a single T cell receptor beta chain. Its antigen is still unknown. Trimming shortened V by 3 bases and J by 11 bases, and 11 bases separated the two germline ends. The CDR3 loop spans 12 amino acids. CDR1 and CDR2 (germline): LGHNA, YNFKEQ. The PCR contained 60 Vbeta and 13 Jbeta primers. The protocol was immunoSEQ multiplex PCR, while the TCRdb copy is restricted to in-frame clones and leaves out a portion. The table has over 30,000 clones, roughly 64% seen once. This sample was included in a study of cytomegalovirus exposure and HLA in healthy donors. Notes on the study in general: Cytomegalovirus-associated status was assigned to about 160 TCR beta chains. Roughly uniform depth of sequencing across donors was assumed in presence/absence analyses. In a later analysis, an Asian-associated ancestry cluster reportedly showed fewer N-insertions than the 666-donor mean.

The J gene is TRBJ2-1, the V gene TRBV4-2; D perhaps matches TRBD2 (5 bases). This receptor was obtained from a man in his forties or fifties in good health and CMV-seropositive. Source material: PBMCs. CDR3 amino acids: CASSQGDKKQFF. The CDR3 bases are TGTGCCAGCAGCCAGGGAGACAAGAAGCAGTTCTTC.